The rows below give T cell receptor beta chains drawn from one sample of a study of T cell clones after liver transplantation. The method was immunoSEQ multiplex PCR; TCRdb's version includes in-frame clones alone and lacks a portion of them. This table holds about 120,000 clones, approximately 90% found once. This sample comprised CD4+ T cells from blood, obtained 12 months after liver transplant. The receptors derive from a human patient who received a liver transplant. These T cells may partly come from the graft donor. Both conserved end residues are part of each CDR3. D genes are given only for firm matches. Expanded clones are given a class, and other clones once, few, many or no size at all.

j_call d_call clone_size v_call cdr3_aa cdr3_nt
TRBJ2-2 . . TRBV6-5 CASSRRGYTGELFF TGTGCCAGCAGCCGTCGGGGTTACACCGGGGAGCTGTTTTTT
TRBJ2-4 . . TRBV9 CASSVGSTGNIQYF TGTGCCAGCAGCGTAGGGTCCACAGGGAACATTCAGTACTTC
TRBJ2-3 TRBD2 once TRBV11-2 CASSIRLAGGTDTQYF TGTGCCAGCAGCATCAGACTAGCGGGAGGGACGGATACGCAGTATTTT
TRBJ1-3 . . TRBV11-2 CASSPPGYGNTIYF TGTGCCAGCAGCCCCCCCGGGTATGGAAACACCATATATTTT
TRBJ2-7 . . TRBV7-2 CASSFTLGYEQYF TGTGCCAGCAGCTTTACCCTCGGCTACGAGCAGTACTTC
TRBJ2-7 . . TRBV7-8 CASSSNGQTYEQYF TGTGCCAGCAGCTCTAATGGACAGACCTACGAGCAGTACTTC
TRBJ1-1 . few TRBV28 CASSLTVDSNTEAFF TGTGCCAGCAGCCTCACCGTGGACAGTAACACTGAAGCTTTCTTT
TRBJ2-2 . . TRBV28 CASSGFSSGENTGELFF TGTGCCAGCAGTGGATTCAGCTCCGGCGAGAACACCGGGGAGCTGTTTTTT
TRBJ1-2 TRBD1 . TRBV5-5 CASSLDGTGAF TGTGCCAGCAGCTTGGATGGGACAGGAGCCTTC
TRBJ2-2 TRBD1 . TRBV27 CASSPLIAGTGGSGELFF TGTGCCAGCAGTCCTTTAATTGCCGGGACAGGGGGCTCCGGGGAGCTGTTTTTT
TRBJ2-5 . . TRBV6-5 CASSYSELTGVETQYF TGTGCCAGCAGTTACTCGGAACTCACGGGGGTAGAGACCCAGTACTTC
TRBJ1-4 . once TRBV18 CASSPAAGGEKLFF TGTGCCAGCTCACCAGCCGCCGGTGGTGAAAAACTGTTTTTT
TRBJ2-5 . . TRBV5-1 CASSLAQGNQETQYF TGCGCCAGCAGCTTGGCACAGGGTAACCAAGAGACCCAGTACTTC
TRBJ1-1 TRBD1 . TRBV18 CASSPTGDTEAFF TGTGCCAGCTCTCCCACAGGGGACACTGAAGCTTTCTTT
TRBJ1-1 . medium-sized TRBV19 CASSISVNTEAFF TGTGCCAGTAGTATTTCAGTGAACACTGAAGCTTTCTTT
TRBJ2-7 TRBD1 . TRBV6-6 CASSPLLRQGSYEQYF TGTGCCAGCAGCCCCCTCCTTCGACAGGGTTCTTACGAGCAGTACTTC
TRBJ2-7 TRBD2 few TRBV2 CASSRGLPLSSYEQYF TGTGCCAGCAGTAGGGGACTACCTTTAAGCTCCTACGAGCAGTACTTC
TRBJ2-1 . . TRBV19 CASSINYPGHNEQFF TGTGCCAGTAGTATCAACTACCCGGGGCACAATGAGCAGTTCTTC